The 16 T cell receptor beta chains reported below all come from one sample, sequenced in a study of cytomegalovirus exposure and HLA in healthy donors. The PCR employed 60 Vbeta primers together with 13 Jbeta primers. Assay used: immunoSEQ multiplex PCR; TCRdb lists only in-frame clones, some missing. Among roughly 200,000 clones listed, around 82% were seen once. Sequences were obtained from PBMCs. The receptor set was obtained from a woman aged 25 to 39 in good health and CMV-seropositive.

The rearrangement uses TRBV5-1 and TRBJ2-3; no firm D call. The germline CDR1 and CDR2 sequences are SGHRS and YFSETQ. V was cut by 4 bases and J by 6 bases, with 12 bases left in between. The CDR3 spans 13 residues. The CDR3 DNA sequence: TGCGCCAGCAGCGAGACACGCAAGGATACGCAGTATTTT. This encodes CASSETRKDTQYF.

V is TRBV6-1 and J is TRBJ1-1; D may be TRBD1 (6 bases). There are 16 residues in the CDR3. Trimming cost V 2 bases and J 3 bases, with 16 bases left between them. Per germline, CDR1 MNHNS and CDR2 SASEGT. The CDR3 sequence: CASSERGGAGDTEAFF. The CDR3 nucleotides read TGTGCCAGCAGTGAACGCGGGGGCGCGGGGGACACTGAAGCTTTCTTT.

DNA of the CDR3: TGTGCCAGCAGTTCCCCCGCAGGGAAGGTAGATGAGCAGTTCTTC. The encoded protein is CASSSPAGKVDEQFF. The V and J genes are TRBV28 and TRBJ2-1; D perhaps matches TRBD1 (5 bases). The CDR3 runs 15 residues. Deletions cut 4 bases from V and 8 bases from J, with 18 bases between. Germline CDR1 reads MDHEN; CDR2 reads SYDVKM.

The chain recombines TRBV27 with TRBJ2-3, with 10 bases matching TRBD2. From germline, CDR1 is MNHEY and CDR2 SMNVEV (reference sequence). V shed 5 bases and J 4 bases; nucleotides not matched to a gene: 9. This CDR3 is 16 amino acids long. The CDR3 reads CASSQREGRRADTQYF. CDR3 coding DNA: TGTGCCAGCAGTCAGCGGGAGGGCCGGAGGGCAGATACGCAGTATTTT.

This chain connects TRBV25-1 to TRBJ1-2; TRBD1 agrees at 7 bases. V was pared by 5 bases and J by 8 bases, with 14 bases of the junction left unmatched. The CDR3 has 15 residues. Germline V CDR1 and CDR2: MGHDK, SYGVNS. CDR3 nucleotides: TGTGCCAGCAGTTTTGGGGTAGGGGGCGCTGGGGGCTACACCTTC. It specifies CASSFGVGGAGGYTF.

The chain combines TRBV6-5 with TRBJ1-2, with D possibly TRBD1 on 6 matching bases. The V end lost 0 bases, the J end lost 2 bases, and 10 bases lay between the germline ends. The CDR3 contains 15 residues. CDR1 is MNHEY and CDR2 is SVGAGI in the germline V gene. CDR3 sequence (DNA): TGTGCCAGCAGTTACTCGGCACAGGGCAACTATGGCTACACCTTC. It codes for CASSYSAQGNYGYTF.

The genes are TRBV11-2 and TRBJ2-7; 7 nucleotides line up with TRBD1. Germline CDR1 SGHAT, CDR2 FQNNGV. This CDR3 region has 15 residues. Trimming at V came to 1 base and at J to 6 bases, leaving 9 bases not matched to a gene. CDR3 bases: TGTGCCAGCAGCTTAGCGGGAACAGGGGAAGCCGAGCAGTACTTC. The encoded protein is CASSLAGTGEAEQYF.

The genes are TRBV7-2 and TRBJ2-6, with TRBD2 matching over 7 bases. CDR3 length equals 19 residues. J gave up 0 bases and V 4 bases, and 12 bases lay outside the gene matches. Germline V gene sequence: CDR1 SGHTA, CDR2 FQGNSA. This CDR3 is CASSSGLVDSHSGANVLTF. The CDR3 coding sequence is TGTGCCAGCAGCTCCGGACTAGTGGATTCTCACTCTGGGGCCAACGTCCTGACTTTC.

The V and J genes are TRBV27 and TRBJ1-6; TRBD1 aligns across 7 bases. The CDR3 contains 15 residues. The V gene's germline CDR1 is MNHEY and CDR2 SMNVEV (reference sequence). V gave up 3 bases and J gave up 8 bases; unmatched junction bases: 7. The CDR3: CASSFVQGVYSPLHF. The CDR3 bases are TGTGCCAGCAGTTTTGTTCAGGGGGTTTATTCACCCCTCCACTTT.

This chain uses TRBV27 with TRBJ1-2; 8 bases fit TRBD1. Germline V gene sequence: CDR1 MNHEY, CDR2 SMNVEV (reference sequence). The CDR3 totals 14 residues. J gave up 7 bases and V 5 bases, and 9 bases lay outside the gene matches. The CDR3 nucleotides are TGTGCCAGCAGTCTCCGGACAGGGAACGGTGGCTACACCTTC. Protein sequence: CASSLRTGNGGYTF.

This clone was picked up a small number of times. The chain couples TRBV5-8 to TRBJ2-7, with 9 bases identical to TRBD2. The CDR3 totals 15 residues. J was trimmed by 7 bases and V by 0 bases; bases with no gene match: 8. Germline V gene sequence: CDR1 SGHTS, CDR2 YDEGEE. CDR3 DNA sequence: TGTGCCAGCAGCTTGGACCTAGCGGGATCTGGGGAGCAGTACTTC. This gives the protein CASSLDLAGSGEQYF.

This chain links TRBV5-1 with TRBJ1-5; D call uncertain. Germline-derived CDR1 and CDR2 are SGHRS and YFSETQ. Between the trimmed V and J ends, which lost 1 base and 0 bases, there was a span of 8 bases. The CDR3 covers 15 residues. CDR3 DNA: TGCGCCAGCAGCTTGCTACAGATTAGCAATCAGCCCCAGCATTTT. It specifies CASSLLQISNQPQHF. Full variable domain (outside the CDR3, taken from reference TRBV5-1 and TRBJ1-5): KAGVTQTPRYLIKTRGQQVTLSCSPISGHRSVSWYQQTPGQGLQFLFEYFSETQRNKGNFPGRFSGRQFSNSRSEMNVSTLELGDSALYLCASSLLQISNQPQHFGDGTRLSIL.

In regard to this clone: An end of the junction does not agree with germline; a read error may underlie this. The chain carries TRBV5-5 and TRBJ1-4; maybe TRBD1 (5 bases). CDR1 is SGHKS, CDR2 YYEKEE, per germline (reference sequence). This CDR3 has 16 residues. For the CDR3, the DNA is TGTGCCAGCAGCCCTAACCTGGGAGGGACTAGTGAAAAACTGTTTTTT. Encoded protein: CASSPNLGGTSEKLFF.

This clone was observed a single time. This chain connects TRBV28 to TRBJ2-3; D perhaps matches TRBD2 (7 bases). Trimming pared 6 bases from V and 4 bases from J, leaving 17 bases between. In germline, CDR1 is MDHEN, CDR2 SYDVKM. This CDR3 is 15 amino acids long. As DNA, the CDR3 is TGTGCCAGCAGCCCCTGGGGGGGCGGTGCAGATACGCAGTATTTT. Protein product: CASSPWGGGADTQYF.

This sequence joins TRBV7-9 and TRBJ2-7, with a tentative D call TRBD1 (6 bases). CDR1 and CDR2 from the germline V gene are SEHNR and FQNEAQ (reference sequence). Trimming stripped 2 bases from V and 3 bases from J, with 8 bases between. The CDR3 contains 13 residues. The CDR3 protein is CASSLRGIYEQYF. The CDR3 coding sequence is TGTGCCAGCAGCTTAAGGGGGATCTACGAGCAGTACTTC.

The chain employs TRBV6-6 and TRBJ1-5, with no clear D. V lost 0 bases and J 7 bases, leaving 7 bases between the germline ends. This CDR3 spans 13 amino acids. The germline gives CDR1 MNHNY, CDR2 SVGAGI (reference sequence). This chain's CDR3 is CASSYSMQQPQHF. Here the CDR3 DNA reads TGTGCCAGCAGTTACTCGATGCAGCAGCCCCAGCATTTT.